Listed below are T cell receptor beta chains from one sample, sequenced in a study of blood T cell repertoires in COVID-19. The table came from immunoSEQ multiplex PCR; TCRdb's copy has only in-frame clones and leaves some out. The data hold roughly 90,000 clones, with 87% observed a single time. Input material: peripheral blood. These receptors all stem from a human donor in a cohort sampled during active COVID-19. The CDR3 runs from the conserved cysteine through the conserved F or W. A D gene is named only where the DNA matches it firmly. The size field is filled for only some rows; it gives once, few, many or a size class.

clone_size: once
v_call: TRBV2
d_call: NA
j_call: TRBJ2-3
cdr3_aa: CASSPSESTDTQYF
cdr3_nt: TGTGCCAGCAGCCCCTCGGAGAGCACAGATACGCAGTATTTT

clone_size: NA
v_call: TRBV20-1
d_call: NA
j_call: TRBJ1-1
cdr3_aa: CSASWDIGARSTEAFF
cdr3_nt: TGCAGTGCTAGTTGGGATATAGGGGCTCGTTCCACTGAAGCTTTCTTT

clone_size: NA
v_call: TRBV20-1
d_call: NA
j_call: TRBJ1-5
cdr3_aa: CSASSYPGTTSNQPQHF
cdr3_nt: TGCAGTGCTAGTAGTTACCCCGGGACAACTAGCAATCAGCCCCAGCATTTT

clone_size: NA
v_call: TRBV7-3
d_call: NA
j_call: TRBJ2-3
cdr3_aa: CASSSGETDTQYF
cdr3_nt: TGTGCCAGCAGTTCCGGGGAGACAGATACGCAGTATTTT

clone_size: NA
v_call: TRBV19
d_call: TRBD1
j_call: TRBJ2-5
cdr3_aa: CASSHDTGGEGYQETQYF
cdr3_nt: TGTGCCAGTAGTCACGACACAGGGGGCGAGGGGTACCAAGAGACCCAGTACTTC

clone_size: few
v_call: TRBV5-1
d_call: TRBD2
j_call: TRBJ2-5
cdr3_aa: CASSLERGGTQETQYF
cdr3_nt: TGCGCCAGCAGCTTGGAACGGGGAGGGACCCAAGAGACCCAGTACTTC

clone_size: NA
v_call: TRBV27
d_call: TRBD1
j_call: TRBJ1-5
cdr3_aa: CASSYRGRSQPQHF
cdr3_nt: TGTGCCAGCAGTTACAGGGGGCGAAGCCAGCCCCAGCATTTT

clone_size: NA
v_call: TRBV20-1
d_call: TRBD2
j_call: TRBJ2-1
cdr3_aa: CSASFLAVNNEQFF
cdr3_nt: TGCAGTGCTAGTTTTCTAGCGGTTAACAATGAGCAGTTCTTC

clone_size: NA
v_call: TRBV24-1
d_call: TRBD2
j_call: TRBJ2-1
cdr3_aa: CATSRGTSGILEQFF
cdr3_nt: TGTGCCACCAGCCGCGGGACTAGCGGGATTCTTGAGCAGTTCTTC

clone_size: once
v_call: TRBV6-2/TRBV6-3
d_call: NA
j_call: TRBJ2-1
cdr3_aa: CASSHSSGEQFF
cdr3_nt: TGTGCCAGCAGCCATTCCTCCGGTGAGCAGTTCTTC

clone_size: NA
v_call: TRBV28
d_call: NA
j_call: TRBJ2-7
cdr3_aa: CASGQSDSLSYEQYF
cdr3_nt: TGTGCCAGCGGTCAGTCGGACAGTCTCTCCTACGAGCAGTACTTC

clone_size: NA
v_call: TRBV12-3/TRBV12-4
d_call: NA
j_call: TRBJ2-5
cdr3_aa: CASSFRGRETQYF
cdr3_nt: TGTGCCAGCAGTTTCCGAGGTAGAGAGACCCAGTACTTC

clone_size: NA
v_call: TRBV6-1
d_call: NA
j_call: TRBJ2-1
cdr3_aa: CASSEALRQNEQFF
cdr3_nt: TGTGCCAGCAGTGAAGCGCTTCGACAGAATGAGCAGTTCTTC

clone_size: NA
v_call: TRBV11-2
d_call: TRBD2
j_call: TRBJ2-7
cdr3_aa: CASSYLKPAGGPGEQYF
cdr3_nt: TGTGCCAGCAGCTACCTAAAACCAGCGGGAGGTCCGGGCGAGCAGTACTTC

clone_size: once
v_call: TRBV28
d_call: TRBD1
j_call: TRBJ1-6
cdr3_aa: CASSLPSTGMRPLHF
cdr3_nt: TGTGCCAGCAGTTTACCCTCGACAGGGATGCGACCCCTCCACTTT

clone_size: NA
v_call: TRBV27
d_call: NA
j_call: TRBJ2-2
cdr3_aa: CASSSLRDRRNTGELFF
cdr3_nt: TGTGCCAGCAGTTCATTGCGGGATAGACGGAACACCGGGGAGCTGTTTTTT

clone_size: NA
v_call: TRBV12-3/TRBV12-4
d_call: NA
j_call: TRBJ2-1
cdr3_aa: CASSLEERWEQFF
cdr3_nt: TGTGCCAGCAGTTTAGAAGAGCGGTGGGAGCAGTTCTTC

clone_size: NA
v_call: TRBV19
d_call: NA
j_call: TRBJ2-1
cdr3_aa: CASSAEGGLYNEQFF
cdr3_nt: TGTGCCAGTAGTGCGGAGGGGGGGCTGTACAATGAGCAGTTCTTC

clone_size: NA
v_call: TRBV6-4
d_call: NA
j_call: TRBJ2-1
cdr3_aa: CASSDWAGDSNEQFF
cdr3_nt: TGTGCCAGCAGTGACTGGGCAGGGGATAGCAATGAGCAGTTCTTC

clone_size: NA
v_call: TRBV6-5
d_call: NA
j_call: TRBJ2-7
cdr3_aa: CASSYSGGGSSYEQYF
cdr3_nt: TGTGCCAGCAGTTACTCGGGGGGCGGGAGCTCCTACGAGCAGTACTTC

clone_size: once
v_call: TRBV24-1
d_call: NA
j_call: TRBJ2-1
cdr3_aa: CATSDFPSSYNEQFF
cdr3_nt: TGTGCCACCAGTGATTTTCCTAGCTCCTACAATGAGCAGTTCTTC

clone_size: NA
v_call: TRBV27
d_call: NA
j_call: TRBJ1-4
cdr3_aa: CASRPSAPGEKLFF
cdr3_nt: TGTGCCAGCCGCCCGTCGGCGCCCGGGGAAAAACTGTTTTTT

clone_size: once
v_call: TRBV18
d_call: NA
j_call: TRBJ1-1
cdr3_aa: CASSPPSAGKTFF
cdr3_nt: TGTGCCAGCTCACCACCTTCTGCAGGGAAAACTTTCTTT

clone_size: NA
v_call: TRBV13
d_call: NA
j_call: TRBJ2-1
cdr3_aa: CASSLGRNEQFF
cdr3_nt: TGTGCCAGCAGCTTAGGGCGGAATGAGCAGTTCTTC

clone_size: few
v_call: TRBV27
d_call: TRBD2
j_call: TRBJ2-7
cdr3_aa: CASSWTSVPSYEQYF
cdr3_nt: TGTGCCAGCAGTTGGACTAGCGTGCCTTCCTACGAGCAGTACTTC

clone_size: NA
v_call: TRBV18
d_call: TRBD1
j_call: TRBJ2-4
cdr3_aa: CASSPPTGYSKNIQYF
cdr3_nt: TGTGCCAGCTCACCACCGACAGGGTATTCCAAAAACATTCAGTACTTC

clone_size: NA
v_call: TRBV28
d_call: NA
j_call: TRBJ2-7
cdr3_aa: CASTRGGGSYEQYF
cdr3_nt: TGTGCCAGCACCCGGGGAGGTGGATCCTACGAGCAGTACTTC

clone_size: NA
v_call: TRBV7-3
d_call: NA
j_call: TRBJ1-6
cdr3_aa: CASSQGLAGDSPLHF
cdr3_nt: TGTGCCAGCAGTCAGGGTTTGGCTGGAGATTCACCCCTCCACTTT

clone_size: NA
v_call: TRBV9
d_call: NA
j_call: TRBJ2-3
cdr3_aa: CASSIRPGLLTDTQYF
cdr3_nt: TGTGCCAGCAGCATACGACCGGGACTCCTTACAGATACGCAGTATTTT

clone_size: NA
v_call: TRBV2
d_call: TRBD2
j_call: TRBJ2-7
cdr3_aa: CASSAGGLGEAYEQYF
cdr3_nt: TGTGCCAGCAGTGCGGGGGGGCTAGGGGAGGCCTACGAGCAGTACTTC

clone_size: once
v_call: TRBV19
d_call: NA
j_call: TRBJ1-5
cdr3_aa: CASSRQGNQPQHF
cdr3_nt: TGTGCCAGTAGTCGACAGGGCAATCAGCCCCAGCATTTT

clone_size: NA
v_call: TRBV2
d_call: NA
j_call: TRBJ2-1
cdr3_aa: CASRTPRGSQTRDGSSYNEQFF
cdr3_nt: TGTGCCAGCAGAACCCCACGGGGATCCCAAACTAGGGATGGTAGCTCCTACAATGAGCAGTTCTTC

clone_size: NA
v_call: TRBV4-2
d_call: NA
j_call: TRBJ2-1
cdr3_aa: CASSQLANEQFF
cdr3_nt: TGTGCCAGCAGCCAACTCGCGAATGAGCAGTTCTTC

clone_size: NA
v_call: TRBV28
d_call: NA
j_call: TRBJ1-6
cdr3_aa: CASSFQITGYGSPLHF
cdr3_nt: TGTGCCAGCAGTTTTCAGATTACAGGGTATGGTTCACCCCTCCACTTT

clone_size: NA
v_call: TRBV20-1
d_call: NA
j_call: TRBJ1-4
cdr3_aa: CSARVTEKLFF
cdr3_nt: TGCAGTGCTAGAGTAACAGAAAAACTGTTTTTT

clone_size: NA
v_call: TRBV5-1
d_call: NA
j_call: TRBJ2-5
cdr3_aa: CASSFGSGEWETQYF
cdr3_nt: TGCGCCAGCAGCTTTGGGTCGGGAGAATGGGAGACCCAGTACTTC

clone_size: NA
v_call: TRBV2
d_call: NA
j_call: TRBJ1-3
cdr3_aa: CASRLDRGNTIYF
cdr3_nt: TGTGCCAGCAGATTAGACAGAGGAAACACCATATATTTT

clone_size: NA
v_call: TRBV11-3
d_call: NA
j_call: TRBJ2-2
cdr3_aa: CASSLSRAGGAGELFF
cdr3_nt: TGTGCCAGCAGCTTATCCCGGGCCGGGGGAGCCGGGGAGCTGTTTTTT

clone_size: NA
v_call: TRBV5-4
d_call: NA
j_call: TRBJ1-1
cdr3_aa: CASSTRLTMNTEAFF
cdr3_nt: TGTGCCAGCAGCACGAGACTAACCATGAACACTGAAGCTTTCTTT

clone_size: NA
v_call: TRBV30
d_call: NA
j_call: TRBJ1-1
cdr3_aa: CAWSRGTGTEAFF
cdr3_nt: TGTGCCTGGAGTCGGGGTACCGGCACTGAAGCTTTCTTT

clone_size: NA
v_call: TRBV28
d_call: TRBD2
j_call: TRBJ2-7
cdr3_aa: CASSLTASGRGYEQYF
cdr3_nt: TGTGCCAGCAGTTTGACGGCTAGCGGGAGAGGTTACGAGCAGTACTTC

clone_size: once
v_call: TRBV29-1
d_call: TRBD1
j_call: TRBJ2-7
cdr3_aa: CSVFWTGSYEQYF
cdr3_nt: TGCAGCGTTTTCTGGACAGGCTCCTACGAGCAGTACTTC